This T cell receptor beta chain is drawn from a study of cytomegalovirus exposure and HLA in healthy donors. At the level of the study: The roughly 130 validation repertoires used the same platform as the roughly 700 first-cohort repertoires (as reported by a later analysis).

This CDR3 is 15 amino acids long. The V gene lost 6 bases and the J gene lost 3 bases, with 15 bases spanning the gap. Germline V gene sequence: CDR1 MNHEY, CDR2 SVGAGI. Sequencing used immunoSEQ multiplex PCR; TCRdb keeps in-frame clones, though not all of them. The table has about 190,000 clones, about 84% seen once. Concerning this clone itself: The antigen remains unidentified.

Regarding the study as a whole: In vitro experiments confirmed that a few CMV-associated chains were specific for CMV antigens. Cytomegalovirus-associated TCR beta chains were listed, numbering approximately 150.

The sequenced sample consisted of PBMCs. The chain couples TRBV6-5 to TRBJ2-1, with D possibly being TRBD2 (6 bases). The TCR comes from a woman younger than 35 in good health and CMV-seronegative. The CDR3 reads CASREPGLYYNEQFF. As DNA, the CDR3 is TGTGCCAGCAGAGAACCGGGACTGTACTACAATGAGCAGTTCTTC.